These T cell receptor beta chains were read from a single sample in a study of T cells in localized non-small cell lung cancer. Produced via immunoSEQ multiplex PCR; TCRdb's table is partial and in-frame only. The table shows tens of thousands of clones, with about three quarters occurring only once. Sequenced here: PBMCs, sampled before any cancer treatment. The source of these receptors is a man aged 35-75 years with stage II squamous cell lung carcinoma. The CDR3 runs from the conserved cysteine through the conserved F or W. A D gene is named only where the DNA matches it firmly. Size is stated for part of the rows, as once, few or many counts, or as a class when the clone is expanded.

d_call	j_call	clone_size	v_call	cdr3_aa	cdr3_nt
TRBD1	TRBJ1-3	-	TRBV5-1	CASSLVLPQGAIGNTIYF	TGCGCCAGCAGCTTGGTTCTCCCCCAGGGGGCCATTGGAAACACCATATATTTT
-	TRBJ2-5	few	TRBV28	CASSETGFWETQYF	TGTGCCAGCAGCGAAACAGGGTTTTGGGAGACCCAGTACTTC
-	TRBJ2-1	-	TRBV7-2	CASSLEHGEQFF	TGTGCCAGCAGCCTAGAGCACGGTGAGCAGTTCTTC
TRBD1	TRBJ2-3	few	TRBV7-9	CASSLGPGGLDTQYF	TGTGCCAGCAGCTTAGGTCCAGGGGGCTTAGATACGCAGTATTTT
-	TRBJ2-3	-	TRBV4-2	CASSQDAMTDTQYF	TGTGCCAGCAGCCAAGACGCTATGACAGATACGCAGTATTTT
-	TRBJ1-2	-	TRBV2	CASNGRNYGYTF	TGTGCCAGCAACGGCAGAAACTATGGCTACACCTTC
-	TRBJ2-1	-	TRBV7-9	CASSSASEGYNEQFF	TGTGCCAGCAGCTCGGCTAGCGAGGGATACAATGAGCAGTTCTTC
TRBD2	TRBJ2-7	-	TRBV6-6	CASSWGLASGGEQYF	TGTGCCAGCAGTTGGGGACTAGCCAGCGGCGGCGAGCAGTACTTC
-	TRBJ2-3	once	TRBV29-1	CSVDSGYTQYF	TGCAGCGTTGATTCCGGCTATACGCAGTATTTT
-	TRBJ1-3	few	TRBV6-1	CASTDTSSSGNTIYF	TGTGCCAGCACGGACACATCGAGCTCTGGAAACACCATATATTTT
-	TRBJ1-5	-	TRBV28	CASTPGLYQPQHF	TGTGCCAGCACTCCGGGGCTTTATCAGCCCCAGCATTTT
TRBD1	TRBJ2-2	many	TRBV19	CASIPGQGIVAGELFF	TGTGCCAGTATCCCGGGACAGGGGATTGTGGCCGGGGAGCTGTTTTTT
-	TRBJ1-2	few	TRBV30	CAWRKGGYTF	TGTGCCTGGCGAAAAGGAGGCTACACCTTC
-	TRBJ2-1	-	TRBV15	CATSRDLGLHVHNEQFF	TGTGCCACCAGCAGAGATCTAGGCCTCCACGTCCACAATGAGCAGTTCTTC
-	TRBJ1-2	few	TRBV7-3	CASSLRGDGYTF	TGTGCCAGCAGCTTACGGGGGGATGGCTACACCTTC
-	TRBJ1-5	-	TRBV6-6	CASSYSIGGNQPQHF	TGTGCCAGCAGTTACTCGATAGGGGGCAATCAGCCCCAGCATTTT
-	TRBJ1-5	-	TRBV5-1	CASSLGPSNQPQHF	TGCGCCAGCAGCTTGGGGCCCAGCAATCAGCCCCAGCATTTT
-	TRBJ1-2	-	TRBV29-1	CSVEDRGGSTNYGYTF	TGCAGCGTTGAAGATCGTGGAGGGTCTACTAACTATGGCTACACCTTC
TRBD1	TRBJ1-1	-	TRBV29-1	CSVDTTGTVNTEAFF	TGCAGCGTGGATACGACAGGGACTGTGAACACTGAAGCTTTCTTT
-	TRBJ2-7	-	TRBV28	CASSLGISYEQYF	TGTGCCAGCAGTTTGGGCATTTCCTACGAGCAGTACTTC
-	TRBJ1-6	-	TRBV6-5	CASSYAGAARLLHF	TGTGCCAGCAGTTACGCAGGGGCCGCGCGTCTCCTCCACTTT
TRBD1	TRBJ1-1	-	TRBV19	CASSSGTGLQGVTEAFF	TGTGCCAGTAGTTCGGGGACAGGCCTCCAAGGCGTCACTGAAGCTTTCTTT
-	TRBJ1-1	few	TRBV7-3	CASSVHRNTEAFF	TGTGCCAGCAGCGTTCACAGGAACACTGAAGCTTTCTTT
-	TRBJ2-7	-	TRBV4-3	CASSQLGNYEQYF	TGCGCCAGCAGCCAGTTGGGCAACTACGAGCAGTACTTC
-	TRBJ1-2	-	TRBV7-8	CASSFRSTGFRDGYTF	TGTGCCAGCAGCTTCAGATCCACAGGGTTTAGGGATGGCTACACCTTC
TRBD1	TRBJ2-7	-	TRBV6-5	CASSFGQGRSYEQYF	TGTGCCAGCAGTTTCGGACAGGGGCGTTCCTACGAGCAGTACTTC
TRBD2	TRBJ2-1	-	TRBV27	CASRLAGYNNEQFF	TGTGCCAGCAGACTAGCGGGATATAACAATGAGCAGTTCTTC
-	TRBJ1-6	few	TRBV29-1	CSVAQNNNSPLHF	TGCAGCGTTGCTCAGAACAATAATTCACCCCTCCACTTT
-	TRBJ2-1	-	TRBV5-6	CASSLPLVGNEQFF	TGTGCCAGCAGCTTGCCCCTAGTGGGAAATGAGCAGTTCTTC
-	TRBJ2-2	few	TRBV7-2	CASPTDHTGELFF	TGTGCCAGCCCGACGGATCACACCGGGGAGCTGTTTTTT
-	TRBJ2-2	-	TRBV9	CASSVVTPARELFF	TGTGCCAGCAGCGTGGTGACACCCGCCCGGGAGCTGTTTTTT
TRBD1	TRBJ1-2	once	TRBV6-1	CASSEGDSPYGYTF	TGTGCCAGCAGTGAAGGGGACAGTCCCTATGGCTACACCTTC
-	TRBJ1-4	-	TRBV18	CASSPKEKLFF	TGTGCCAGCTCACCAAAAGAAAAACTGTTTTTT
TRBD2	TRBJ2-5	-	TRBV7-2	CASSRTSGAQETQYF	TGTGCCAGCAGCCGGACTAGCGGGGCGCAAGAGACCCAGTACTTC
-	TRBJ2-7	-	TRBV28	CASTLGRAREQYF	TGTGCCAGCACCCTGGGTAGGGCGCGGGAGCAGTACTTC
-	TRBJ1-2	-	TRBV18	CASSEARGYGYTF	TGTGCCAGCTCTGAGGCCCGGGGCTATGGCTACACCTTC
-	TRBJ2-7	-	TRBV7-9	CASSGRSREQYF	TGTGCCAGCAGCGGACGGAGTAGGGAGCAGTACTTC
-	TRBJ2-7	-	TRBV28	CASSSRTDSNYEQYF	TGTGCCAGCAGTTCTCGGACCGACTCCAACTACGAGCAGTACTTC
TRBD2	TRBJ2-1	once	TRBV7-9	CASSPPGGPYNEQFF	TGTGCCAGCAGCCCACCGGGGGGACCCTACAATGAGCAGTTCTTC
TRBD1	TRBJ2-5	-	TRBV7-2	CASSFGTGRQETQYF	TGTGCCAGCAGCTTCGGGACAGGGAGACAAGAGACCCAGTACTTC
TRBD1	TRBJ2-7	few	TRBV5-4	CASRNPDRGPSYEQYF	TGTGCCAGCAGGAACCCGGACAGGGGACCATCCTACGAGCAGTACTTC
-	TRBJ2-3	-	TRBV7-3	CASSRMVTDTQYF	TGTGCCAGCAGCCGAATGGTGACAGATACGCAGTATTTT
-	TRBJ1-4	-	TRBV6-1	CASSEAGGPLNEKLFF	TGTGCCAGCAGTGAAGCGGGTGGACCTCTCAATGAAAAACTGTTTTTT
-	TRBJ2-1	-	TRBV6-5	CASRGHGNFNEQFF	TGTGCCAGCAGGGGACACGGCAATTTCAATGAGCAGTTCTTC
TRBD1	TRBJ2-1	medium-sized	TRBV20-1	CSARAGTDKFF	TGCAGTGCTAGAGCCGGGACAGACAAGTTCTTC
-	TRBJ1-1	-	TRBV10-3	CAISSNSVGNTEAFF	TGTGCCATCAGCTCAAACAGCGTTGGTAACACTGAAGCTTTCTTT
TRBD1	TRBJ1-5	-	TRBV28	CASRDRPLEPQHF	TGTGCCAGCCGGGACAGGCCCCTAGAGCCCCAGCATTTT
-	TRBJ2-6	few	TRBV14	CASSQYRAGANVLTF	TGTGCCAGCAGCCAATACAGGGCTGGGGCCAACGTCCTGACTTTC
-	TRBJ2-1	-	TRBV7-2	CARTDCSYSYNEQFF	TGTGCCAGAACGGACTGTTCATACTCCTACAATGAGCAGTTCTTC
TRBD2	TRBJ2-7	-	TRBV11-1	CASSLVAGGDYEQYF	TGTGCCAGCAGCTTGGTAGCGGGGGGGGACTACGAGCAGTACTTC
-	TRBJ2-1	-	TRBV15	CATSSWGNEQFF	TGTGCCACCAGCAGTTGGGGGAATGAGCAGTTCTTC
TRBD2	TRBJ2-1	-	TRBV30	CAWSRPGLASFNEQFF	TGTGCCTGGAGTAGGCCGGGACTAGCGAGCTTTAATGAGCAGTTCTTC
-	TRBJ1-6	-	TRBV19	CASLKDPGYNSPLHF	TGTGCCAGTCTAAAGGATCCGGGCTATAATTCACCCCTCCACTTT
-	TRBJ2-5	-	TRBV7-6	CASSPVIVGQETQYF	TGTGCCAGCAGCCCCGTGATCGTGGGGCAAGAGACCCAGTACTTC
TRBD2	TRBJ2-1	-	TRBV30	CAWSLGLAGNNEQFF	TGTGCCTGGAGTCTCGGACTAGCGGGGAATAATGAGCAGTTCTTC